These 31 T cell receptor beta chains share one sample of origin, sequenced in a study of vaccination effects on CD4 cells after COVID-19 (dated by TCRdb to 2022 to 2024). Their recognized antigens are unknown. Library preparation used the immunoSEQ multiplex PCR assay. This is the immuneACCESS table as TCRdb keeps it, with only in-frame sequences that have V and J called. A part of the clones is gone; compared with another copy, unresolved V genes explain less than half, and the rest is unexplained. A total of more than 35,000 clones appear in this sample, about two thirds of them only once. Together, the top ten hold 15% to 20% of the sample. To identify antigen-specific CD4+ T cell clonotypes by their expansion, the ViraFEST assay first stimulated PBMC with viral peptide pools and then applied TCR sequencing. After 10 days of culture, CD4+ T cells were isolated with the EasySep CD4+ T cell isolation kit. Convalescent patients had PCR-confirmed SARS-CoV-2 infection between March and December 2020, before Alpha, Beta and Delta variants emerged in the United States.

This sample comprised CD4+ T cells from PBMCs cultured with HCoV-NL63 spike peptides, obtained before COVID-19 vaccination. This specimen's cell subset or site label, per the study, means: HCoV-NL63 spike overlapping peptide pool stimulation. These receptors all stem from a human donor who had a prior SARS-CoV-2 infection.

The chain combines TRBV10-2 with TRBJ1-2; tentative D call: TRBD1 (5 bases). This CDR3 has 12 residues. The germline V gene encodes CDR1 WSHSY and CDR2 SAAADI. V lost 8 bases, J lost 4 bases, and 11 bases lay in between. The DNA of the CDR3 is TGCGCCAGCGGGGGACGGGCCTATGGCTACACCTTC. As protein: CASGGRAYGYTF.

This chain links TRBV11-3 with TRBJ2-5; the D is unclear. The CDR3 is made up of 13 amino acids. The germline V and J ends were trimmed by 2 bases and 2 bases, with 6 bases remaining between them. Germline V gene data show CDR1 as SGHNT and CDR2 as YENEEA. The CDR3 nucleotides are TGTGCCAGCAGCTTAAACTTTCAAGAGACCCAGTACTTC. It yields the protein CASSLNFQETQYF.

This clone has only one observation. This rearrangement joins TRBV25-1 to TRBJ1-6, with D maybe TRBD1 (6 bases). The CDR3 is 17 amino acids. Trimming removed 3 bases at V and 4 bases at J, with 16 bases between. CDR1 is MGHDK and CDR2 is SYGVNS in the germline V gene. CDR3 protein: CASSDPRQGSYNSPLHF. CDR3 bases: TGTGCCAGCAGTGACCCGAGGCAGGGGTCTTATAATTCACCCCTCCACTTT.

The rearrangement uses TRBV4-1 and TRBJ2-2; 7 bases map to TRBD2. Per the germline V gene, CDR1 is MGHRA and CDR2 is YSYEKL. This CDR3 has 14 amino acids. Unmatched junction bases numbered 1, after V lost 6 bases and J lost 0 bases. This CDR3 is CASRGGPNTGELFF. The CDR3 DNA reads as TGCGCCAGCAGGGGAGGGCCGAACACCGGGGAGCTGTTTTTT.

This chain uses TRBV7-2 with TRBJ2-1; TRBD2 matches at 13 bases. Trimming at V came to 6 bases and at J to 0 bases, leaving 11 bases not matched to a gene. The CDR3 contains 19 residues. Per germline, CDR1 SGHTA and CDR2 FQGNSA. CDR3 region: CASRPPGTSGKSSYNEQFF. DNA of the CDR3: TGTGCCAGCAGACCACCCGGGACTAGCGGGAAGAGCTCCTACAATGAGCAGTTCTTC.

In its sample, this clone ranks as medium-sized (0.01 to 0.1%). This rearrangement joins TRBV5-3 to TRBJ2-7; D is possibly TRBD1 (6 bases). TRBV5-3 belongs to the ORF category, with a function that is uncertain. The CDR3 totals 14 residues. Trimming took off 2 bases at V and 6 bases at J, with 15 bases between the two ends. In DNA, the CDR3 is TGTGCCAGAAGCTTATGGACCCAGGGGCCCGAGCAGTACTTC. As protein: CARSLWTQGPEQYF.

As for this clone: One end of the junction does not line up with germline, which may come from a read error. This chain joins TRBV6-2 or TRBV6-3 and TRBJ2-7; perhaps TRBD2 as D (5 bases). The CDR3 is 14 amino acids. Germline loops: CDR1 MNHEY, CDR2 SVGEGT. CDR3 DNA sequence: TGTGCCAGCAGTCCCCGGGGTGGCTCCCACGAGCAGTACTTC. It translates to CASSPRGGSHEQYF.

The J gene is TRBJ2-1, the V gene TRBV7-2; D call uncertain. Trimming stripped 5 bases from V and 2 bases from J, with 13 bases between. Germline assignment: CDR1 SGHTA and CDR2 FQGNSA. The CDR3 is 15 residues long. In nucleotides, the CDR3 is TGTGCCAGCAGCCCAGACTCGGCCCCCTACAATGAGCAGTTCTTC. This translates into CASSPDSAPYNEQFF.

In this sample, this clone turned up a few times. The CDR3 here is CASSLVEGFEQYF. In DNA, the CDR3 is TGCGCCAGCAGCTTGGTTGAGGGGTTCGAGCAGTACTTC. The J gene is TRBJ2-7, the V gene TRBV5-1; D is possibly TRBD1 or TRBD2 (5 bases each). The germline V gene has CDR1 SGHRS and CDR2 YFSETQ. The V end was cut by 0 bases, the J end by 6 bases, with 10 bases between. This CDR3 region has 13 residues.

The chain carries TRBV11-2 and TRBJ1-2; D unresolved. Germline loops: CDR1 SGHAT, CDR2 FQNNGV. The V end was cut by 0 bases, the J end by 13 bases, with 9 bases between. CDR3 length equals 11 residues. CDR3 nucleotide sequence: TGTGCCAGCAGCTTAGATGGCGTCTGCACCTTC. It is translated as CASSLDGVCTF.

The rearrangement joins TRBV5-1 to TRBJ1-2; D is unclear. CDR3 length: 13 residues. Between the trimmed V and J ends, which lost 0 bases and 5 bases, there was a span of 8 bases. CDR1 and CDR2 (germline): SGHRS, YFSETQ. The CDR3 protein is CASSLAAGYGYTF. The CDR3 DNA reads TGCGCCAGCAGCTTGGCCGCGGGATATGGCTACACCTTC.

The chain recombines TRBV28 with TRBJ2-3; D is ambiguous. Trimming took 3 bases from V and 5 from J, leaving 12 bases between them. CDR1 is MDHEN, CDR2 SYDVKM, per germline. The CDR3 spans 14 residues. The CDR3 protein is CASSFNGRGDTQYF. As DNA, the CDR3 is TGTGCCAGCAGTTTTAACGGCCGCGGAGATACGCAGTATTTT.

V and J are TRBV3-1 (or the pseudogene TRBV3-2) and TRBJ2-3; D might be TRBD2 (5 bases). The V gene lost 4 bases and the J gene lost 5 bases, with 10 bases spanning the gap. The CDR3 is 13 residues long. The germline V gene encodes CDR1 LGHDT and CDR2 YNNKEL (reference sequence). The CDR3 bases are TGTGCCAGCAGCCGCTCCGGGGAAGATACGCAGTATTTT. As protein: CASSRSGEDTQYF.

The chain employs TRBV7-8 and TRBJ2-3; 12 nucleotides line up with TRBD2. This CDR3 region has 19 residues. CDR1 and CDR2 from the germline V gene are SGHVS and FQNEAQ. After removal of 3 bases from V and 4 bases from J, the junction contained 14 bases not matched to a gene. The CDR3: CASSFLTSGGDLGPDTQYF. The CDR3 coding sequence is TGTGCCAGCAGCTTTCTGACTAGCGGGGGAGATTTGGGTCCAGATACGCAGTATTTT.

This sequence joins TRBV20-1 and TRBJ2-3; D is unresolved. Germline loops: CDR1 DFQATT, CDR2 SNEGSKA (reference sequence). Trimming removed 3 bases from V and 7 bases from J, with 11 bases in between. The CDR3 sequence is 12 residues long. This CDR3 is CSASRSVYTQYF. As DNA, the CDR3 is TGCAGTGCTAGTCGGAGTGTGTATACGCAGTATTTT.

The rearrangement joins TRBV21-1 to TRBJ1-4. TRBV21-1 is reported as a pseudogene. This CDR3 has 14 residues. The CDR3 DNA reads as TGTGCCAGCAGTGGGGGGGCAGGGGAGAGAAAAACTGTTTTT. This gives the protein CASSGGAGERKTVF.

This clone was counted between two and nine times. The chain has TRBV12-3 or TRBV12-4 and TRBJ1-2; TRBD1 is a possible D gene (6 bases). V lost 5 bases to trimming and J lost 5 bases, with 12 bases between them. This CDR3 spans 13 amino acids. The CDR3 DNA sequence: TGTGCCAGCAGTCTGACAGGCTCTTATGGCTACACCTTC. It codes for CASSLTGSYGYTF.

This clone occurred once. The chain joins TRBV27 to TRBJ2-1, with 7 bases identical to TRBD1. Germline CDR1 is MNHEY and CDR2 is SMNVEV (reference sequence). The V and J ends lost 3 bases and 7 bases, in that order; junction bases with no gene match: 12. The length of the CDR3 is 16 residues. The CDR3 spells CASSLIDRAIGNEQFF. CDR3 sequence (DNA): TGTGCCAGCAGTTTGATAGACAGGGCTATCGGGAATGAGCAGTTCTTC.

This chain uses TRBV4-1 with TRBJ2-2; 7 nucleotides line up with TRBD1. Germline V gives CDR1 MGHRA, CDR2 YSYEKL. The CDR3 has 16 residues. V lost 2 bases and J lost 4; bases outside the gene matches: 7. This CDR3 is CASSQPTGSLTGELFF. In nucleotides, the CDR3 is TGCGCCAGCAGCCAACCGACAGGGTCCCTCACCGGGGAGCTGTTTTTT.

The gene calls are TRBV4-1 and TRBJ1-4, with 7 bases matching TRBD1. V shed 2 bases, J shed 6 bases, and the junction held 3 bases outside the gene matches. The CDR3 consists of 14 residues. CDR1 and CDR2 from the germline V gene are MGHRA and YSYEKL. The CDR3 sequence is CASSQYRGYEKLFF. The CDR3 bases are TGCGCCAGCAGCCAATACAGGGGTTATGAAAAACTGTTTTTT.

The V call is TRBV5-1, the J call TRBJ1-1; D call uncertain. The length of the CDR3 is 12 residues. V dropped 0 bases and J dropped 11 bases, with 11 bases sitting between them. Germline CDR1 reads SGHRS; CDR2 reads YFSETQ. CDR3: CASSLDGSVAFF. DNA of the CDR3: TGCGCCAGCAGCTTGGATGGCTCAGTGGCTTTCTTT.

The genes are TRBV11-1 and TRBJ1-2; TRBD1 might be the D (5 bases). The CDR3 consists of 14 residues. The germline gives CDR1 SGHAT, CDR2 FQDESV (reference sequence). V lost 1 base, J lost 8 bases, and 14 bases lay in between. The CDR3 DNA reads TGTGCCAGCAGCTTAGAATGGCAGGGCGGCGGCTACACCTTC. Translating it yields CASSLEWQGGGYTF.

The chain has TRBV15 and TRBJ2-4, with D perhaps TRBD2 (5 bases). V was clipped by 3 bases and J by 1 base, with 16 bases between them. Germline V gene lookup returns CDR1 LNHNV and CDR2 YYDKDF (reference sequence). The CDR3 spans 17 residues. CDR3 sequence: CATSSLRGSQAKNIQYF. CDR3 in DNA: TGTGCCACCAGCAGTTTACGCGGGTCCCAGGCCAAAAACATTCAGTACTTC. Combining the CDR3 with reference TRBV15 and TRBJ2-4 gives the whole variable domain DAMVIQNPRYQVTQFGKPVTLSCSQTLNHNVMYWYQQKSSQAPKLLFHYYDKDFNNEADTPDNFQSRRPNTSFCFLDIRSPGLGDTAMYLCATSSLRGSQAKNIQYFGAGTRLSVL.

A few counts support this clone. The V gene is TRBV18, the J gene TRBJ1-1, with D perhaps matching TRBD1 (6 bases). The CDR3 has 12 amino acids. Germline-derived CDR1 and CDR2 are KGHSH and LQKENI. The germline V and J ends were trimmed by 0 bases and 9 bases, with 8 bases remaining between them. The CDR3 reads CASSPPTGKAFF. The CDR3 region has the DNA TGTGCCAGCTCACCACCCACAGGGAAAGCTTTCTTT. The entire variable domain, with the rest obtained from reference TRBV18 and TRBJ1-1, is as follows: NAGVMQNPRHLVRRRGQEARLRCSPMKGHSHVYWYRQLPEEGLKFMVYLQKENIIDESGMPKERFSAEFPKEGPSILRIQQVVRGDSAAYFCASSPPTGKAFFGQGTRLTVV.

This chain joins TRBV9 and TRBJ2-3, with D perhaps being TRBD1 or TRBD2 (5 bases each). Germline CDR1 reads SGDLS; CDR2 reads YYNGEE. This CDR3 contains 16 residues. Trimming stripped 2 bases from V and 5 bases from J, with 18 bases between. CDR3 in DNA: TGTGCCAGCAGCGTTTCCGGGACCTTCTCGGTAGATACGCAGTATTTT. Residues: CASSVSGTFSVDTQYF.

This clone has just one count. This chain links TRBV6-4 with TRBJ1-5; D unresolved. V was pared by 7 bases and J by 13 bases, with 11 bases between. Germline CDR1 and CDR2: MRHNA and SNTAGT. This CDR3 has 10 residues. The CDR3 bases are TGTGCCAGCATTCACAGTAAACAGCATTTT. Translation: CASIHSKQHF.

This chain connects TRBV3-1 (or the pseudogene TRBV3-2) to TRBJ2-2, with TRBD2 identical over 12 bases. This CDR3 spans 18 amino acids. With V trimmed by 4 bases and J by 6 bases, 12 bases remained unmatched. Germline V lookup: CDR1 LGHDT, CDR2 YNNKEL (reference sequence). CDR3 DNA sequence: TGTGCCAGCAGCCGGACACTAGCGGGGGGTCCCGCATCCGGGGAGCTGTTTTTT. Translated, it gives CASSRTLAGGPASGELFF.

V gene TRBV4-1 combines with J gene TRBJ2-7; 7 bases match TRBD1. Germline-derived CDR1 and CDR2 are MGHRA and YSYEKL. The CDR3 sequence is 16 residues long. J was trimmed by 0 bases and V by 3 bases; bases with no gene match: 8. The CDR3 protein is CASSQYGTASSYEQYF. The CDR3 bases are TGCGCCAGCAGCCAGTACGGGACAGCTAGCTCCTACGAGCAGTACTTC.

This chain connects TRBV5-3 to TRBJ2-6, with D possibly being TRBD1 or TRBD2 (6 bases each). TRBV5-3 has ORF status, its function being uncertain. The V end lost 4 bases, the J end lost 0 bases, and 17 bases lay between the germline ends. The CDR3 is made up of 18 amino acids. CDR3 DNA: TGTGCCAGAAGCCGACAGGCACTAGCCCTCTCTGGGGCCAACGTCCTGACTTTC. Residues: CARSRQALALSGANVLTF.

The chain carries TRBV19 and TRBJ2-6; 8 nucleotides agree with TRBD1. Trimming at V came to 4 bases and at J to 18 bases, leaving 14 bases not matched to a gene. Germline-derived CDR1 and CDR2 are LNHDA and SQIVND (reference sequence). The CDR3 sequence is 14 residues long. The CDR3 bases are TGTGCCAGTAGTAGCGGACAGGGCATTTCCCTCCAGACTTTC. It translates to CASSSGQGISLQTF. Using reference TRBV19 and TRBJ2-6 for the parts outside the CDR3, the full variable domain is DGGITQSPKYLFRKEGQNVTLSCEQNLNHDAMYWYRQDPGQGLRLIYYSQIVNDFQKGDIAEGYSVSREKKESFPLTVTSAQKNPTAFYLCASSSGQGISLQTFGAGSRLTVL.

V usage is TRBV18 and J usage is TRBJ2-5; 12 bases are shared with TRBD2. V shed 4 bases, J shed 4 bases, and the junction held 19 bases outside the gene matches. The CDR3 loop spans 20 amino acids. The germline gives CDR1 KGHSH, CDR2 LQKENI. As DNA, the CDR3 is TGTGCCAGCTCACTAACCGCAAAACTGACTAGCGGGAGATCGGCAGAGACCCAGTACTTC. This sequence encodes CASSLTAKLTSGRSAETQYF.